Shown below are 20 T cell receptor beta chains from a single sample sequenced in a study of control samples from healthy donors and cancer patients. Using immunoSEQ multiplex PCR, the repertoire was profiled, and TCRdb retains in-frame clones only, with some absent. The sample includes over 100,000 clones, roughly 92% of them seen just once. What was sequenced was blood. Source of these receptors: a man aged 18-30 years in good health.

About this clone itself: Other DNA sequences from this sample encode an identical CDR3 as well. The V gene is TRBV5-4, the J gene TRBJ1-2; perhaps TRBD1 as D (6 bases). Trimming shortened V by 4 bases and J by 7 bases, and 17 bases separated the two germline ends. The CDR3 spans 14 residues. Germline CDR1 and CDR2: SGHNT and YYREEE (reference sequence). CDR3 bases: TGTGCCAGCAGCGGGGGACAACTAGGGAGTGGCTACACCTTC. This translates into CASSGGQLGSGYTF.

The count of this clone is one. The chain carries TRBV5-1 and TRBJ2-5; 8 positions agree with TRBD2. With 7 bases clipped from V and 5 bases from J, the junction kept 10 bases outside the gene matches. CDR1 and CDR2 (germline): SGHRS, YFSETQ. The CDR3 totals 14 residues. The CDR3 bases are TGCGCCAGCCTAGCTCCGGGAGGGGAGGAGACCCAGTACTTC. Its translation is CASLAPGGEETQYF.

The V gene is TRBV2, the J gene TRBJ2-2; D remains ambiguous. The CDR3 contains 14 residues. V gave up 6 bases and J gave up 1 base, with 9 bases separating them. Germline CDR1 is SNHLY and CDR2 is FYNNEI. In DNA form, the CDR3 reads TGTGCCAGCAGAAAGGCACAGAACACCGGGGAGCTGTTTTTT. This codes for CASRKAQNTGELFF.

The chain recombines TRBV7-9 with TRBJ2-1, with 7 bases that match TRBD1. After removal of 2 bases from V and 4 bases from J, the junction contained 5 bases not matched to a gene. The CDR3 has 15 residues. Germline V gene data show CDR1 as SEHNR and CDR2 as FQNEAQ (reference sequence). The CDR3 is CASSLLGQSYNEQFF. DNA for the CDR3: TGTGCCAGCAGCTTATTGGGACAGTCTTACAATGAGCAGTTCTTC.

This chain joins TRBV9 and TRBJ1-2; D call uncertain. The CDR3 runs to 12 residues. Germline CDR1 reads SGDLS; CDR2 reads YYNGEE. V lost 0 bases and J lost 8, with 8 bases in between. The CDR3 DNA follows: TGTGCCAGCAGCGTAGCTGGGGTCGGCTACACCTTC. The encoded protein is CASSVAGVGYTF.

The chain links TRBV29-1 to TRBJ1-2; no clear D gene. Germline CDR1 and CDR2: SQVTM and ANQGSEA. Trimming shortened V by 5 bases and J by 0 bases, and 19 bases separated the two germline ends. The CDR3 is made up of 16 amino acids. For the CDR3, the DNA is TGCAGCGTTAGCCCCCTCCCGGCAGAGCCTAACTATGGCTACACCTTC. This gives the protein CSVSPLPAEPNYGYTF.

With respect to this clone: This sample includes further DNA sequences coding for the same CDR3. The V call is TRBV10-3, the J call TRBJ1-1, with D hard to call. The CDR3 extends over 11 amino acids. The germline V gene encodes CDR1 ENHRY and CDR2 SYGVKD. V lost 0 bases and J lost 4, with 0 bases in between. The CDR3 sequence is CAISESTEAFF. The DNA of the CDR3 is TGTGCCATCAGTGAGTCCACTGAAGCTTTCTTT.

In regard to this clone: The sample contains more than one DNA sequence encoding this CDR3. Written as DNA, the CDR3 is TGCGCCAGCAGCCGGACTAGCTCCTACAATGAGCAGTTCTTC. Protein sequence: CASSRTSSYNEQFF. The V gene is TRBV4-1, the J gene TRBJ2-1, with TRBD2 matching 7 bases. After removal of 4 bases from V and 0 bases from J, the junction contained 0 bases not matched to a gene. This CDR3 is 14 amino acids long. Germline lookup yields CDR1 MGHRA and CDR2 YSYEKL.

The gene calls are TRBV5-1 and TRBJ1-1; 10 nucleotides align to TRBD1. Germline V lookup: CDR1 SGHRS, CDR2 YFSETQ. V trimming: 6 bases; J trimming: 4 bases; junction bases outside the gene matches: 3. The CDR3 spans 13 residues. The CDR3 is CASTRDRGTEAFF. DNA for the CDR3: TGCGCCAGCACCCGGGACAGGGGCACTGAAGCTTTCTTT.

The V call is TRBV7-9, the J call TRBJ2-7; D is perhaps TRBD1 (5 bases). CDR1 and CDR2 from the germline V gene are SEHNR and FQNEAQ (reference sequence). V was cut by 5 bases and J by 4 bases, with 15 bases left in between. CDR3 length equals 14 residues. The CDR3 protein is CASSPMGDRYEQYF. The CDR3 bases are TGTGCCAGCAGCCCAATGGGCGACAGATACGAGCAGTACTTC.

A note on this clone: Other DNA variants within this sample encode the same CDR3. The chain couples TRBV20-1 to TRBJ1-1; weak D call: TRBD1 (5 bases). CDR3 length: 11 residues. Per the germline V gene, CDR1 is DFQATT and CDR2 is SNEGSKA (reference sequence). V shed 3 bases and J shed 5 bases, with 7 bases lying between them. CDR3 sequence: CSARGGTEAFF. CDR3 DNA: TGCAGTGCTAGGGGGGGTACTGAAGCTTTCTTT.

The chain is built from TRBV18 and TRBJ1-3; D not resolved. The CDR3 is 16 amino acids. Trimming took off 0 bases at V and 0 bases at J, with 9 bases between the two ends. Germline lookup yields CDR1 KGHSH and CDR2 LQKENI. The CDR3 here is CASSPPGRSSGNTIYF. The CDR3 region has the DNA TGTGCCAGCTCACCACCGGGCCGAAGCTCTGGAAACACCATATATTTT.

The CDR3 DNA reads TGTGCCAGCAGCCAAGATCCAGGGCAGGACACTGAAGCTTTCTTT. Amino acids: CASSQDPGQDTEAFF. The rearrangement joins TRBV3-1 (or the pseudogene TRBV3-2) to TRBJ1-1, with D possibly being TRBD1 (5 bases). This CDR3 contains 15 residues. CDR1 and CDR2 from the germline V gene are LGHDT and YNNKEL (reference sequence). V was clipped by 0 bases and J by 3 bases, with 11 bases between them.

V is TRBV5-6 and J is TRBJ1-1; D is undetermined. Germline CDR1 reads SGHDT; CDR2 reads YYEEEE. Trimming removed 4 bases from V and 5 bases from J, with 15 bases in between. This CDR3 region has 14 residues. DNA for the CDR3: TGTGCCAGCAGCCCCGCGTGGGCACGGACTGAAGCTTTCTTT. Its translation is CASSPAWARTEAFF.

J is TRBJ2-3 and V is TRBV6-1; D may be TRBD2 (6 bases). This CDR3 has 12 amino acids. Looked up from germline, CDR1 is MNHNS and CDR2 is SASEGT. Trimming cost V 2 bases and J 9 bases, with 9 bases left between them. The DNA for the CDR3 is TGTGCCAGCAGTGAATGGACTACAACGCAGTATTTT. It specifies CASSEWTTTQYF.

The rearrangement uses TRBV9 and TRBJ2-3; 8 nucleotides line up with TRBD2. Germline trimming cut 4 bases from V and 0 bases from J; bases unmatched to any gene: 4. The CDR3 is 15 residues long. Germline CDR1 reads SGDLS; CDR2 reads YYNGEE. The CDR3 DNA sequence: TGTGCCAGCAGCCGCAGCGGGGGAAGCACAGATACGCAGTATTTT. It is translated as CASSRSGGSTDTQYF.

The J gene is TRBJ1-1, the V gene TRBV9; D is possibly TRBD1 (5 bases). V was clipped by 1 base and J by 7 bases, with 11 bases between them. The CDR3 runs to 13 residues. Looked up from germline, CDR1 is SGDLS and CDR2 is YYNGEE. The CDR3, as DNA: TGTGCCAGCAGCGTATCTAGGCAGGGTGAAGCTTTCTTT. Its translation: CASSVSRQGEAFF.

The chain employs TRBV3-1 (or the pseudogene TRBV3-2) and TRBJ2-7, with D possibly TRBD1 on 5 matching bases. The CDR3 totals 14 residues. Germline V lookup: CDR1 LGHDT, CDR2 YNNKEL (reference sequence). V lost 1 base and J lost 2, with 9 bases in between. The CDR3 protein is CASSQGGLTYEQYF. CDR3 nucleotide sequence: TGTGCCAGCAGCCAAGGGGGCCTTACCTACGAGCAGTACTTC.

The rearrangement links TRBV11-2 to TRBJ2-5; TRBD1 agrees at 7 bases. The V gene's germline CDR1 is SGHAT and CDR2 FQNNGV. The CDR3 runs 13 residues. Trimming took 5 bases from V and 5 from J; bases not matched to a gene: 5. CDR3: CASSRGREETQYF. The CDR3 region has the DNA TGTGCCAGCAGCAGGGGGCGTGAGGAGACCCAGTACTTC.

The J gene is TRBJ1-1, the V gene TRBV19; 9 positions match TRBD1. J was trimmed by 3 bases and V by 10 bases; bases with no gene match: 3. Germline V gene lookup returns CDR1 LNHDA and CDR2 SQIVND (reference sequence). The CDR3 is 12 residues long. The CDR3, as DNA: TGTGCCACCCGGACAGGGGACACTGAAGCTTTCTTT. Translation gives CATRTGDTEAFF.